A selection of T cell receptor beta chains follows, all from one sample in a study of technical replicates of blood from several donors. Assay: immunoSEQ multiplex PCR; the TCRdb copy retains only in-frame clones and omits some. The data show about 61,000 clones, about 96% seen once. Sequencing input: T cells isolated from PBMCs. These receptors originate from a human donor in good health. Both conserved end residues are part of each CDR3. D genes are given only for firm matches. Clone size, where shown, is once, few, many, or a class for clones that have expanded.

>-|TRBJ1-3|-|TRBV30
TGTGCCTGGAGTCGGGACTTATCCTCTGGAAACACCATATATTTT
CAWSRDLSSGNTIYF
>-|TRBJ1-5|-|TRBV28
TGTGCCAGCAGTTTGTCAGTAAATAATCAGCCCCAGCATTTT
CASSLSVNNQPQHF
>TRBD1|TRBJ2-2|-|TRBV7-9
TGTGCCAGCAGCCCACCGGGACAGGGGTACACCGGGGAGCTGTTTTTT
CASSPPGQGYTGELFF
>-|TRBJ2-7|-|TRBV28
TGTGCCAGCAGTTTCTTAGGCGGCGGTTCCGCTTACGAGCAGTACTTC
CASSFLGGGSAYEQYF
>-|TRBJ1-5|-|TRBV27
TGTGCCAGCAGTTCGACCTACCAACGGGGGAGCAATCAGCCCCAGCATTTT
CASSSTYQRGSNQPQHF
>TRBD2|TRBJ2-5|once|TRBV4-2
TGTGCCAGCAGCCCGGGGGGATTAGCGGCAGCCCAAGAGACCCAGTACTTC
CASSPGGLAAAQETQYF
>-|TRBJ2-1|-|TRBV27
TGTGCCAGCACCGGACAGTTGGTGAACTACAATGAGCAGTTCTTC
CASTGQLVNYNEQFF
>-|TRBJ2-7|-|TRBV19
TGTGCCAGTAGTACAGGGGATTTCTCCTACGAGCAGTACTTC
CASSTGDFSYEQYF
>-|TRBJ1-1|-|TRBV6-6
TGTGCCAGCAGTTACGGAGGGATTAGCGACACTGAAGCTTTCTTT
CASSYGGISDTEAFF
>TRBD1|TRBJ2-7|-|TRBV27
TGTGCCAGCAGTCTAAGCCCCGGGACAGGGGACGAGCAGTACTTC
CASSLSPGTGDEQYF
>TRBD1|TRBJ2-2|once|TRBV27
TGTGCCAGCAGTTTATCCTGGGGACAGGATACGATCGGGGAGCTGTTTTTT
CASSLSWGQDTIGELFF
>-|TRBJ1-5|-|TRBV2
TGTGCCAGCAGTGCGGTCAATAGCAATCAGCCCCAGCATTTT
CASSAVNSNQPQHF
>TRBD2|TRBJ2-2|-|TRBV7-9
TGTGCCAGCAGCTTAGGACCCCGGACTAGGTCCGGGGAGCTGTTTTTT
CASSLGPRTRSGELFF
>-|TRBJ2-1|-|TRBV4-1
TGCGCCAGCAGCCAAGGGACAGCTGACTACAATGAGCAGTTCTTC
CASSQGTADYNEQFF
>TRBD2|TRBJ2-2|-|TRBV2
TGTGCCAGCAACCTGCGGGGGGTGTACACCGGGGAGCTGTTTTTT
CASNLRGVYTGELFF
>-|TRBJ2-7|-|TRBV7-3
TGTGCCAGCAAAACGTGGCAGGGAACCTACGAGCAGTACTTC
CASKTWQGTYEQYF
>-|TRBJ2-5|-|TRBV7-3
TGTGCCAGCAGCTTAACGGGCCTAGCCAAAGAGACCCAGTACTTC
CASSLTGLAKETQYF
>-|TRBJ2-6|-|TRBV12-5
TGTGCTAGTGGTTTGGCCGAGAAAGGGGACTCTGGGGCCAACGTCCTGACTTTC
CASGLAEKGDSGANVLTF
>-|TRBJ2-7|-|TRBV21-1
TGTGCCAGCAGCAACCTGGGACAGGCGACGCCCTACGAGCAGTACTTC
CASSNLGQATPYEQYF
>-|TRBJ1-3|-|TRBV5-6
TGTGCCAGCAGCTCCACCGGGGGCTCTGGAAACACCATATATTTT
CASSSTGGSGNTIYF
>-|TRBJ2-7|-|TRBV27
TGTGCCAGCAGTCCCAATAGAGCGTACGAGCAGTACTTC
CASSPNRAYEQYF
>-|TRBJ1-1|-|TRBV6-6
TGTGCCAGCAGTTCGGTGCGTACAGGGCGGACTGAAGCTTTCTTT
CASSSVRTGRTEAFF
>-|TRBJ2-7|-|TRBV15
TGTGCCACCAGCGGGAGCTTTTACGAGCAGTACTTC
CATSGSFYEQYF